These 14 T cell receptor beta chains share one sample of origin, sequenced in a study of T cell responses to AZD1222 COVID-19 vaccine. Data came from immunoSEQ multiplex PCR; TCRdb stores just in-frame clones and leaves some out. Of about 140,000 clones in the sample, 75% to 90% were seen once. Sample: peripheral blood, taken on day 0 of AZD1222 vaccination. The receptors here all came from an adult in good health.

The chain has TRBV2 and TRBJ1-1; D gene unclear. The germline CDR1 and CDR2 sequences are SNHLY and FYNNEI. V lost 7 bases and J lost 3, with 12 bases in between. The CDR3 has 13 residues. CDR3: CASNINVDTEAFF. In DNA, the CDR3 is TGTGCCAGCAACATTAACGTGGACACTGAAGCTTTCTTT.

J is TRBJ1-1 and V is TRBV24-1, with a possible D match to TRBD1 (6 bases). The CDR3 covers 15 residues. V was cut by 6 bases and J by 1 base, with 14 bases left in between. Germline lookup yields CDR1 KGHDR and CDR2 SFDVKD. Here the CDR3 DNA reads TGTGCCACCAGTCCCTGGGGGGGCCGGAACACTGAAGCTTTCTTT. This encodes CATSPWGGRNTEAFF.

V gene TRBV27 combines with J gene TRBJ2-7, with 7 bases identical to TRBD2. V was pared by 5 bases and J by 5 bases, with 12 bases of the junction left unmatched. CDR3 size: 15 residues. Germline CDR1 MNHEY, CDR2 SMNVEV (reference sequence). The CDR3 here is CASSPLGAGNNEQYF. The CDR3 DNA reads TGTGCCAGCAGTCCCCTCGGAGCGGGAAACAACGAGCAGTACTTC.

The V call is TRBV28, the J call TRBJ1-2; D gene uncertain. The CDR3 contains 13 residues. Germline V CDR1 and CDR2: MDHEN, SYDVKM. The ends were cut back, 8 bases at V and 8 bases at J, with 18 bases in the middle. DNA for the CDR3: TGTGCCAGCGTCTCGGAGAGGCGGGGAGGCTACACCTTC. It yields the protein CASVSERRGGYTF.

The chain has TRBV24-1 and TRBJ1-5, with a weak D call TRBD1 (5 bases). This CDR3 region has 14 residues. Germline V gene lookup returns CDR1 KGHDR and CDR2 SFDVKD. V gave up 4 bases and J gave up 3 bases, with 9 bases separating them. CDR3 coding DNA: TGTGCCACCAGTGACCTCAGGGACAATCAGCCCCAGCATTTT. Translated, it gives CATSDLRDNQPQHF.

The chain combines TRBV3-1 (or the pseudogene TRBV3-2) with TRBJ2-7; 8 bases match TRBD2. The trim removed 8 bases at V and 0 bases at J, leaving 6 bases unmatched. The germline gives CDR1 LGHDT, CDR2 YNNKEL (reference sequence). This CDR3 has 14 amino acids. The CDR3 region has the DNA TGTGCCAGCGGACTTAGCGGGACCTCCTACGAGCAGTACTTC. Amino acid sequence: CASGLSGTSYEQYF.

The CDR3 DNA reads as TGTGCCAGCAGCTTGCGAGGACAGGGAACTGGCTACACCTTC. Its protein is CASSLRGQGTGYTF. The genes are TRBV5-4 and TRBJ1-2; 8 bases agree with TRBD1. The CDR3 contains 14 residues. The germline gives CDR1 SGHNT, CDR2 YYREEE (reference sequence). V lost 1 base, J lost 7 bases, and 6 bases stayed unmatched.

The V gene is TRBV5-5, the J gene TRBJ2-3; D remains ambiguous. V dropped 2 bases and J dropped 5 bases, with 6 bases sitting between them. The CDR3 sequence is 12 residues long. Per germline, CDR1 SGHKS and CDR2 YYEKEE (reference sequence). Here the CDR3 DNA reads TGTGCCAGCAGCTTTCCAGGAGATACGCAGTATTTT. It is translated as CASSFPGDTQYF. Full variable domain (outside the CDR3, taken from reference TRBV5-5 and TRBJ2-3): DAGVTQSPTHLIKTRGQQVTLRCSPISGHKSVSWYQQVLGQGPQFIFQYYEKEERGRGNFPDRFSARQFPNYSSELNVNALLLGDSALYLCASSFPGDTQYFGPGTRLTVL.

In DNA, the CDR3 is TGTGCCACCAGCAGAGATCATGAGGGGAACGGCTACACCTTC. Translated: CATSRDHEGNGYTF. V usage is TRBV15 and J usage is TRBJ1-2; maybe TRBD1 (5 bases). CDR1 and CDR2 (germline): LNHNV, YYDKDF (reference sequence). This CDR3 comprises 14 residues. V lost 0 bases and J 8 bases, leaving 13 bases between the germline ends.

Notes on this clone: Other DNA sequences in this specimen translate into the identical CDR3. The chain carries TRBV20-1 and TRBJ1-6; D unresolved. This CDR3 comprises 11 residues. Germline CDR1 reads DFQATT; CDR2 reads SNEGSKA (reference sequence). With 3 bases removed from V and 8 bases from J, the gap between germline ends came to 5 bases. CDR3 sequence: CSARVDSPLHF. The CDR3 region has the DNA TGCAGTGCTAGGGTCGATTCACCCCTCCACTTT.

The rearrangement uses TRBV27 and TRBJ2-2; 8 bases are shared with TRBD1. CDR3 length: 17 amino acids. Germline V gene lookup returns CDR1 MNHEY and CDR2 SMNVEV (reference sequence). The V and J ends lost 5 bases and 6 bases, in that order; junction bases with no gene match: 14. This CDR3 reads CASSKRGQGLFAGELFF. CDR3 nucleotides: TGTGCCAGCAGTAAACGCGGACAGGGATTGTTCGCCGGGGAGCTGTTTTTT.

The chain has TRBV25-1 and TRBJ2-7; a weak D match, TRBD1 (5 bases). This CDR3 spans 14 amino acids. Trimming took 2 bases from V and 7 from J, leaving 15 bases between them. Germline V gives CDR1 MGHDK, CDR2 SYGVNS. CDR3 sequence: CASSEIREDREQYF. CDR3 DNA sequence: TGTGCCAGCAGTGAAATCAGGGAAGATCGAGAGCAGTACTTC.

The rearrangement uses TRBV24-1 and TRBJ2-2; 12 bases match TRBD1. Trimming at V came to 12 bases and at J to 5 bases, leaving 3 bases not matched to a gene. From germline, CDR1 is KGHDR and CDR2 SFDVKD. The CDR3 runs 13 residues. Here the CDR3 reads CAVGQGATGELFF. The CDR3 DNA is TGTGCCGTGGGACAGGGGGCGACCGGGGAGCTGTTTTTT.

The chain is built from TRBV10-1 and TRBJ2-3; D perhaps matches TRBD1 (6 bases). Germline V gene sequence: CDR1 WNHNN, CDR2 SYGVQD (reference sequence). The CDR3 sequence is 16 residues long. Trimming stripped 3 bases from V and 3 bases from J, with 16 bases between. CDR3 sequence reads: CASSDLRDTGTDTQYF. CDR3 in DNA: TGCGCCAGCAGTGATTTAAGGGACACAGGGACAGATACGCAGTATTTT.